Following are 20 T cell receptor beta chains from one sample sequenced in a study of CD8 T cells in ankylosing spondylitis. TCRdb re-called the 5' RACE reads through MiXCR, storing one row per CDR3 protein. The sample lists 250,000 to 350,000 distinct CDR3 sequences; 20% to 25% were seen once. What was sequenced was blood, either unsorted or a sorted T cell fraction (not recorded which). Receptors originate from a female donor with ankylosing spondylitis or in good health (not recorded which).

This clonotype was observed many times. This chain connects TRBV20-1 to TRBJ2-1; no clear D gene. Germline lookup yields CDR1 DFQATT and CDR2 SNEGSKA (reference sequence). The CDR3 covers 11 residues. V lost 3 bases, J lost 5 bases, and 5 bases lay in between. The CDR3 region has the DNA TGCAGTGCTAGCCGCCACAATGAGCAGTTCTTC. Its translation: CSASRHNEQFF.

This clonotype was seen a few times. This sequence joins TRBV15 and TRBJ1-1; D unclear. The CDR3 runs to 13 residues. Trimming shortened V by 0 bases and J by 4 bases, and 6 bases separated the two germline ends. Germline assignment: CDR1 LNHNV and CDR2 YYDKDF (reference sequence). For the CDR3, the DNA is TGTGCCACCAGCAGAGATTTACCCACTGAAGCTTTCTTT. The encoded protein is CATSRDLPTEAFF.

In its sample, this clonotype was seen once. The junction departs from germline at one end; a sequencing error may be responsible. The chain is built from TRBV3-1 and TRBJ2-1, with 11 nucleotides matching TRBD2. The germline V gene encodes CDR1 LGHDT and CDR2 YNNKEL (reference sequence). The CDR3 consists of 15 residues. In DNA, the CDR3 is TGTGCCAGCAGCCAAGAGATTAGCGGGAGGGCCCCAAGGAATTTC. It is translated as CASSQEISGRAPRNF.

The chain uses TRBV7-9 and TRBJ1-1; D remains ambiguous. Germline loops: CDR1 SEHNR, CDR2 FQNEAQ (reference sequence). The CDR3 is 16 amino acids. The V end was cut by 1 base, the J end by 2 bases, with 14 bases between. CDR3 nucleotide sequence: TGTGCCAGCAGCTTAGAGGGCTTGGGCGGCAACACTGAAGCTTTCTTT. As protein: CASSLEGLGGNTEAFF.

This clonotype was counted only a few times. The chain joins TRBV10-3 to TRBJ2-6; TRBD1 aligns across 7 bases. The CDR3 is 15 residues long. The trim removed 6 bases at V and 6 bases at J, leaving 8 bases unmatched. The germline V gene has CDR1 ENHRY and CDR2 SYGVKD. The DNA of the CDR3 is TGTGCCATCAGAGGCCAAGGGGGCGTGGCCAACGTCCTGACTTTC. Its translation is CAIRGQGGVANVLTF.

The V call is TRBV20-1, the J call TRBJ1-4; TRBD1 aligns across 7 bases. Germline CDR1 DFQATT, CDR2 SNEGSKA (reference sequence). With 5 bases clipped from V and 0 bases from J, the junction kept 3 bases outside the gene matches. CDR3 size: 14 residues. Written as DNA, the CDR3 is TGCAGTGCTTTCCAGGGGGCAACTAATGAAAAACTGTTTTTT. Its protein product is CSAFQGATNEKLFF.

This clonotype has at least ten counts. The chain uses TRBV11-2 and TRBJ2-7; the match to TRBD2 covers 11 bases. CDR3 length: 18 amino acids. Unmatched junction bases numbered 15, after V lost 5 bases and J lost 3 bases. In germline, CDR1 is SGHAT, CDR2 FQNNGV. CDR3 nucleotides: TGTGCCAGCAGCCCTGGGCTAGCGGGAGGCTCAATCATCTACGAGCAGTACTTC. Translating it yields CASSPGLAGGSIIYEQYF.

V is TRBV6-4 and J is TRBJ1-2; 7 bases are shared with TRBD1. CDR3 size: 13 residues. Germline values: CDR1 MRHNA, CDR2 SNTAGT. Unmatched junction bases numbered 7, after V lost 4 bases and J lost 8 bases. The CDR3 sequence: CASSAGGGHGYTF. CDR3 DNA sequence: TGTGCCAGCAGTGCAGGGGGGGGGCACGGCTACACCTTC.

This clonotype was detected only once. The CDR3: CASSPLTGGEGDTQYF. The CDR3, as DNA: TGTGCCAGCAGCCCCTTGACAGGGGGCGAGGGAGATACGCAGTATTTT. This chain joins TRBV5-6 and TRBJ2-3; TRBD1 matches 10 bases. CDR1 is SGHDT, CDR2 YYEEEE, per germline. The junction had 10 bases not matched to a gene; V was cut back by 4 bases and J by 5 bases. The CDR3 spans 16 residues.

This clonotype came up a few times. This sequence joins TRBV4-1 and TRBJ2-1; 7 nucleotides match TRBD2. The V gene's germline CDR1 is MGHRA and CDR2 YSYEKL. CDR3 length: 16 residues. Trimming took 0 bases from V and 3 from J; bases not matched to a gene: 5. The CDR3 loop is CASSQDPSGIYNEQFF. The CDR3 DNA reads TGCGCCAGCAGCCAAGATCCTAGCGGCATCTACAATGAGCAGTTCTTC.

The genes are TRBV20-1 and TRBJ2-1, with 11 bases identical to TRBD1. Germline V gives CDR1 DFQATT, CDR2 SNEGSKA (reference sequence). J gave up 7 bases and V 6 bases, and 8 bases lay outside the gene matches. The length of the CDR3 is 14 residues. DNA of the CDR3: TGCAGTGCCCCGGACAGGGGGCAGGGTAATGAGCAGTTCTTC. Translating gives CSAPDRGQGNEQFF.

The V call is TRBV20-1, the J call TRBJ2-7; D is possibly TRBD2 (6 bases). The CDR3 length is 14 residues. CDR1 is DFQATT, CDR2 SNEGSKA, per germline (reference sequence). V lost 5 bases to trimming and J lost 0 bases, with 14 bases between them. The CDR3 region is CSAVRGGGSYEQYF. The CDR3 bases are TGCAGTGCTGTAAGGGGAGGTGGCTCCTACGAGCAGTACTTC.

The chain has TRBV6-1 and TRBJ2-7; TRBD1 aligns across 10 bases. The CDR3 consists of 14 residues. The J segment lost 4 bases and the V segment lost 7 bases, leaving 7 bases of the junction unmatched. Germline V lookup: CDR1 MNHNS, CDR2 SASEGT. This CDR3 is CASKPGQGWYEQYF. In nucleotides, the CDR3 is TGTGCCAGCAAACCGGGACAGGGGTGGTACGAGCAGTACTTC.

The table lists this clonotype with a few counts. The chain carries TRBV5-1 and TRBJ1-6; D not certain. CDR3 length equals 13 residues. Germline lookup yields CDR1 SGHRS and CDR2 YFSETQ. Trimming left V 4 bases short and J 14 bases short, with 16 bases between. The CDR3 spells CASSRRESEALHF. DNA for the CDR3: TGCGCCAGCAGCAGAAGGGAAAGCGAGGCCCTCCACTTT.

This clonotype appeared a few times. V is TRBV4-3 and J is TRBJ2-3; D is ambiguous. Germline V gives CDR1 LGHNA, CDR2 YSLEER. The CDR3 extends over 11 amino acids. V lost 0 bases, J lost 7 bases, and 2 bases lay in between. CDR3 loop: CASSQDNTQYF. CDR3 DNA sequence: TGCGCCAGCAGCCAAGATAATACGCAGTATTTT.

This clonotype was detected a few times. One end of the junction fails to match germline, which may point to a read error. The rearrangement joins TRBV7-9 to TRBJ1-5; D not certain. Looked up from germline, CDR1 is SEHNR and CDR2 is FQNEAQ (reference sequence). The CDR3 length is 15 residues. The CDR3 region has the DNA TGTGCCGGCAGCTCAACGTTAGGAGCCAATCAGCCCCAGCATTTT. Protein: CAGSSTLGANQPQHF.

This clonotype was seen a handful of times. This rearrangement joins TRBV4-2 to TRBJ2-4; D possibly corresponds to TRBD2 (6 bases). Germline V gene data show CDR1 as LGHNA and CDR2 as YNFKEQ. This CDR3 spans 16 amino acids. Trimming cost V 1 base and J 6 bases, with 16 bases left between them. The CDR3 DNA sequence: TGTGCCAGCAGCCAAGGGTCTAGGATGGGAGGAAACATTCAGTACTTC. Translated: CASSQGSRMGGNIQYF.

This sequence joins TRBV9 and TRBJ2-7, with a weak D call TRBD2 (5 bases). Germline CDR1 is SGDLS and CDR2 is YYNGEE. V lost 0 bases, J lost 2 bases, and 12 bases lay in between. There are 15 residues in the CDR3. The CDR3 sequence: CASSVGGDYTYEQYF. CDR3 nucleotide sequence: TGTGCCAGCAGCGTAGGTGGAGACTATACCTACGAGCAGTACTTC.

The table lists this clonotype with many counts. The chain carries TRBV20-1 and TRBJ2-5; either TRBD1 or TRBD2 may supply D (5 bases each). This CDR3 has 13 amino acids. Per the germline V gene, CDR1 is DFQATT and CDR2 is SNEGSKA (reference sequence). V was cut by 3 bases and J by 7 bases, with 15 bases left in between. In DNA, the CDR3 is TGCAGTGCTAGTGGCCAGGGTGAGGGGACCCAGTACTTC. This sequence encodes CSASGQGEGTQYF.

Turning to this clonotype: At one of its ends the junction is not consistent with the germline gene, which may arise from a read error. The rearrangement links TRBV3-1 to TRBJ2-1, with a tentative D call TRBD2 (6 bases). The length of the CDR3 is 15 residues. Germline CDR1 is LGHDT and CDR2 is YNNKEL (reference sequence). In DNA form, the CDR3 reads TGTGCCAGCAGCCAAGAACCGCGGGAAGACAATGATCAGTTCTTC. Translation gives CASSQEPREDNDQFF.